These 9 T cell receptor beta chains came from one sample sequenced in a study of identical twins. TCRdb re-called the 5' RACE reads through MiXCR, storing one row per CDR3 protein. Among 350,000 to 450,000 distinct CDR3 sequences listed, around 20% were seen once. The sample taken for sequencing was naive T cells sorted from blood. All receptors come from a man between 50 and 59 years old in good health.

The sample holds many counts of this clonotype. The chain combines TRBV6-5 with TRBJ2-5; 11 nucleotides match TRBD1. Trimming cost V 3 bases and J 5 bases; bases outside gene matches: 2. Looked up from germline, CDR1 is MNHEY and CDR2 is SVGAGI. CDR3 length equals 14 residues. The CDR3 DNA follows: TGTGCCAGCAGTTATGGGACAGGGGGTGAGACCCAGTACTTC. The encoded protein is CASSYGTGGETQYF.

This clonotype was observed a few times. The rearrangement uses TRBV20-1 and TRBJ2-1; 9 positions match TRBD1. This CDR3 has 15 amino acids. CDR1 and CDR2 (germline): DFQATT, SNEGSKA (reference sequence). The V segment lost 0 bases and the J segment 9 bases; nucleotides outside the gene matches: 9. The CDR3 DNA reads TGCAGTGCTAGAGATCGTGACAGGGGGTTTGGTGAGCAGTTCTTC. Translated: CSARDRDRGFGEQFF.

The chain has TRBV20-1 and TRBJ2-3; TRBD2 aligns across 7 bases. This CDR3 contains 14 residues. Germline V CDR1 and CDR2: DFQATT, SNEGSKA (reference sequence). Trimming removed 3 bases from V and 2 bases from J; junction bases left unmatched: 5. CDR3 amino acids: CSASGRGSTDTQYF. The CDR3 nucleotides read TGCAGTGCTAGTGGGCGGGGGTCCACAGATACGCAGTATTTT.

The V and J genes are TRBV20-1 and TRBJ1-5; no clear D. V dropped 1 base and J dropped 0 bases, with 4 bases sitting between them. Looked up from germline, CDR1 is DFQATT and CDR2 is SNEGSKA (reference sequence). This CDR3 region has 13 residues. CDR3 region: CSARADSNQPQHF. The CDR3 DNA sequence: TGCAGTGCTAGAGCGGATAGCAATCAGCCCCAGCATTTT.

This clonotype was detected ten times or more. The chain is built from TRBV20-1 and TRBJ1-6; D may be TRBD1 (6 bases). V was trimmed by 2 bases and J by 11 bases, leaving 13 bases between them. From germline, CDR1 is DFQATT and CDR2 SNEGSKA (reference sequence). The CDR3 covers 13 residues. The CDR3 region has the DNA TGCAGTGCTAGAAGGCAGGGGAAGACACCCCTCCACTTT. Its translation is CSARRQGKTPLHF.

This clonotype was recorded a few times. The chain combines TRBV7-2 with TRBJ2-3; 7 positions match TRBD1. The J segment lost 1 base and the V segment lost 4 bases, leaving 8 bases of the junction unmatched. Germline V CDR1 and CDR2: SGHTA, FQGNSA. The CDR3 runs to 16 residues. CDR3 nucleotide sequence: TGTGCCAGCAGCTCCCGTCCCGGGACAGGCACAGATACGCAGTATTTT. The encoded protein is CASSSRPGTGTDTQYF.

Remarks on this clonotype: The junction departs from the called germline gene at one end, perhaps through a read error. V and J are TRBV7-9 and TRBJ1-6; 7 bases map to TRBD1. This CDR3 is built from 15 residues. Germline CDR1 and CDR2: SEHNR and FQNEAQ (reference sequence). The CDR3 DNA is TGTGCCAGCAGCCCGAGGGACAGCTATTATTCACCCCTCCACTTT. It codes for CASSPRDSYYSPLHF.

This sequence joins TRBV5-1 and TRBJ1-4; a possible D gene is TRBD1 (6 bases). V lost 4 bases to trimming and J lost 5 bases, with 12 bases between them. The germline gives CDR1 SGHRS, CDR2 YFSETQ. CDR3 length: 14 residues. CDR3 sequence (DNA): TGCGCCAGCAGCAAACAGGGAAGAAATGAAAAACTGTTTTTT. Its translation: CASSKQGRNEKLFF.

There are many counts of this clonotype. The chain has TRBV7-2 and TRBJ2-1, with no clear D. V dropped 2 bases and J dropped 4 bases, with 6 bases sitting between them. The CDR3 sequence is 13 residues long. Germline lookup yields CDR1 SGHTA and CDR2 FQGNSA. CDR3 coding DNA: TGTGCCAGCAGCTTATGGGATTACAATGAGCAGTTCTTC. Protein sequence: CASSLWDYNEQFF.